This T cell receptor (beta chain) was recorded in a study of chronic HIV infection and antiretroviral therapy. Via MiXCR, TCRdb re-called the 5' RACE reads, giving one row per CDR3 protein. The sample has 40,000 to 50,000 distinct CDR3 sequences, approximately 20% seen once; the top ten hold 2.8%. This clonotype was detected only a few times. Germline V gene lookup returns CDR1 MGHRA and CDR2 YSYEKL. This CDR3 is 16 amino acids long. Germline trimming cut 8 bases from V and 4 bases from J; bases unmatched to any gene: 12. This sequence originates from an adult who had HIV and had not received antiretroviral therapy, or was an uninfected healthy control (not recorded which). The source material was peripheral blood. The J gene is TRBJ2-3, the V gene TRBV4-1; 10 positions match TRBD1. Here the CDR3 reads CASRASGTGDADTQYF. In nucleotides, the CDR3 is TGCGCCAGCCGAGCGTCGGGGACAGGGGACGCAGATACGCAGTATTTT.